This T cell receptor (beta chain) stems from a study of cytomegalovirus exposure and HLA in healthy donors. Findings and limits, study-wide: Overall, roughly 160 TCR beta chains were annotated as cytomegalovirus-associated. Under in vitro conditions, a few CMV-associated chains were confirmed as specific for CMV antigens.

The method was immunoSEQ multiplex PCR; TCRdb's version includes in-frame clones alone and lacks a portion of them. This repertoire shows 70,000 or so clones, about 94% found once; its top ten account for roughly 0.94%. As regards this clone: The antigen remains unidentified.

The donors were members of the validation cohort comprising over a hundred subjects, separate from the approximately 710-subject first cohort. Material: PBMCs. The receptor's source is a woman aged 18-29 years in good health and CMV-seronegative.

CDR3 coding DNA: TGTGCCAGCAGTTACTCGACAGGGATGGAAAATGAAAAACTGTTTTTT. Encoded protein: CASSYSTGMENEKLFF. The chain is built from TRBV6-5 and TRBJ1-4; the match to TRBD1 covers 7 bases. Germline CDR1 reads MNHEY; CDR2 reads SVGAGI. This CDR3 is built from 16 residues. The V segment lost 0 bases and the J segment 5 bases; nucleotides outside the gene matches: 6.